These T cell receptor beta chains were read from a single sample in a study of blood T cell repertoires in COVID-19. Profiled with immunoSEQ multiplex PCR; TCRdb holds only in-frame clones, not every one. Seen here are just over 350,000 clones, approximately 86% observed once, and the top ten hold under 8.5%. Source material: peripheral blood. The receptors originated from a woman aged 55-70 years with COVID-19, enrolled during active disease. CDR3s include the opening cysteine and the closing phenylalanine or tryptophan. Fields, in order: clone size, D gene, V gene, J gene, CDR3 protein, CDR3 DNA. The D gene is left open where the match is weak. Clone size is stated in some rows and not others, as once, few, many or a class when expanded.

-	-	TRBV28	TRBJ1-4	CASSRHIATNEKLFF	TGTGCCAGCAGCAGACACATAGCAACTAATGAAAAACTGTTTTTT
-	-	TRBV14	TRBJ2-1	CASSQRGLNEQFF	TGTGCCAGCAGCCAACGGGGACTCAATGAGCAGTTCTTC
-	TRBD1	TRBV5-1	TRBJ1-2	CASSFGTDYGYTF	TGCGCCAGCAGCTTTGGGACAGACTATGGCTACACCTTC
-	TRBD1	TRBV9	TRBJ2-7	CASSASGTAKQYF	TGTGCCAGCAGCGCCTCCGGGACAGCAAAGCAGTACTTC
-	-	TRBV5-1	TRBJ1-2	CASSSAGGANGYTF	TGCGCCAGCAGCTCAGCGGGGGGGGCCAATGGCTACACCTTC
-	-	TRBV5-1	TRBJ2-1	CASSATSERRYNEQFF	TGCGCCAGCAGCGCCACCTCCGAGCGTCGGTACAATGAGCAGTTCTTC
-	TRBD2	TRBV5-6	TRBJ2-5	CASSRSRLAGGSRETQYF	TGTGCCAGCAGCCGAAGCCGACTAGCGGGGGGGAGTAGGGAGACCCAGTACTTC
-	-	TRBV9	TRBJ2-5	CASSARLGEETQYF	TGTGCCAGCAGCGCCCGACTAGGAGAGGAGACCCAGTACTTC
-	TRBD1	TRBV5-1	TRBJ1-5	CASSHRGDQPQHF	TGCGCCAGCAGTCACAGGGGTGATCAGCCCCAGCATTTT
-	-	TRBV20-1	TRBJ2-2	CSASRGSNTGELFF	TGCAGTGCTAGTAGGGGATCGAACACCGGGGAGCTGTTTTTT
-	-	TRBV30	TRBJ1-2	CAWSAQVGYGYTF	TGTGCCTGGAGTGCCCAGGTTGGGTATGGCTACACCTTC
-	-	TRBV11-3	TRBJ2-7	CASSLASEQYF	TGTGCCAGCAGCTTAGCCTCCGAGCAGTACTTC
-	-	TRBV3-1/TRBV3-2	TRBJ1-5	CASSQDGGHQPQHF	TGTGCCAGCAGCCAAGATGGAGGGCATCAGCCCCAGCATTTT
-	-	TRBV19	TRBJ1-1	CASRPTGMNTEAFF	TGTGCCAGTAGACCTACAGGAATGAACACTGAAGCTTTCTTT
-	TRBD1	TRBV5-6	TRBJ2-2	CASSFGTGATGELFF	TGTGCCAGCAGCTTTGGGACAGGTGCCACCGGGGAGCTGTTTTTT
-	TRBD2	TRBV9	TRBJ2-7	CASSPGAGVSYEQYF	TGTGCCAGCAGCCCCGGGGCGGGGGTGTCCTACGAGCAGTACTTC
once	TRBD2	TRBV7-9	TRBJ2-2	CASSSLAENTGELFF	TGTGCCAGCAGCTCACTAGCGGAGAACACCGGGGAGCTGTTTTTT
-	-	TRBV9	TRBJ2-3	CASSPSQIDTQYF	TGTGCCAGCAGCCCATCACAGATAGATACGCAGTATTTT
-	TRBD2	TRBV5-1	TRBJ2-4	CASSPGGTLNVQYF	TGCGCCAGTTCGCCGGGGGGGACTCTCAACGTTCAGTACTTC
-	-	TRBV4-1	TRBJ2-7	CASSQVIAGNYEQYF	TGCGCCAGCAGCCAAGTGATTGCAGGGAACTACGAGCAGTACTTC
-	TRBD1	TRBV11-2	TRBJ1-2	CASSYRQGAVGYTF	TGTGCCAGCAGCTACAGACAGGGGGCTGTTGGCTACACCTTC
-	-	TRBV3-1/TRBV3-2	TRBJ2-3	CASSQGASDTQYF	TGTGCCAGCAGCCAAGGGGCGTCAGATACGCAGTATTTT
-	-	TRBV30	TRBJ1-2	CAWSQGNYGYTF	TGTGCCTGGAGTCAGGGGAACTATGGCTACACCTTC
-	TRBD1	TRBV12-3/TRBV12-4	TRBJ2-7	CASSPRDSSEQYF	TGTGCCAGCAGTCCTAGGGACAGCTCCGAGCAGTACTTC
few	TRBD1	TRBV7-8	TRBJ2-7	CASSLEGQGSNYREQYF	TGTGCCAGCAGCTTAGAGGGACAGGGGTCGAATTATCGGGAGCAGTACTTC
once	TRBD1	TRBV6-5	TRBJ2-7	CASSYDRAYEQYF	TGTGCCAGCAGTTATGACAGGGCGTACGAGCAGTACTTC
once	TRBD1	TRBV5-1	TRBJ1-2	CASSSGQGADGYTF	TGCGCCAGCAGCTCTGGACAGGGGGCTGATGGCTACACCTTC
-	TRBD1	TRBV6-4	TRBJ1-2	CASSADRGDGYTF	TGTGCCAGCAGCGCGGACAGGGGAGATGGCTACACCTTC
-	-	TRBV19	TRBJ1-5	CASNWVKGMGMPQHF	TGTGCCAGTAACTGGGTCAAGGGGATGGGCATGCCCCAGCATTTT
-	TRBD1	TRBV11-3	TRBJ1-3	CASSHDRVLSGNTIYF	TGTGCCAGCAGCCATGACAGGGTCCTCTCTGGAAACACCATATATTTT
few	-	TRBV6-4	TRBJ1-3	CASSEPYLTGNTIYF	TGTGCCAGCAGTGAACCTTACTTAACCGGAAACACCATATATTTT
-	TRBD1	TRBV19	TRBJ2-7	CASSAGDRGYHEQYF	TGTGCCAGTAGTGCAGGGGACAGGGGGTACCACGAGCAGTACTTC
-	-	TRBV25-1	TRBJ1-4	CASSERVQGGEKLFF	TGTGCCAGCAGTGAAAGGGTACAGGGCGGTGAAAAACTGTTTTTT
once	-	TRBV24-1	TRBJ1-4	CATSDFDEKLFF	TGTGCCACCAGTGACTTTGATGAAAAACTGTTTTTT
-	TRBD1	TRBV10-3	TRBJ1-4	CAIRTGENEKLFF	TGTGCCATCAGGACAGGGGAGAATGAAAAACTGTTTTTT
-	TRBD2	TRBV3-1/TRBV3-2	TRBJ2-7	CASRSSGGSSYEQYF	TGTGCCAGCAGGTCTAGCGGGGGGAGCTCCTACGAGCAGTACTTC
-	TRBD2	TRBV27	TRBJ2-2	CASSHLSRTSGGAGSGELFF	TGTGCCAGCAGTCACCTGTCCAGGACTAGCGGGGGGGCCGGGTCCGGGGAGCTGTTTTTT
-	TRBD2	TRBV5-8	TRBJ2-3	CASSRTSGTTDTQYF	TGTGCCAGCAGCCGGACTAGCGGGACCACAGATACGCAGTATTTT
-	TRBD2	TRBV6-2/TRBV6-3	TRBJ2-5	CASSETLAGGAGRRETQYF	TGTGCCAGCAGTGAGACACTAGCGGGGGGCGCGGGTAGAAGGGAGACCCAGTACTTC
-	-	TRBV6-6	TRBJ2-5	CASSSGRVSETQYF	TGTGCCAGCAGTTCTGGCAGGGTATCAGAGACCCAGTACTTC
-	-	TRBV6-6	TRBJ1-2	CASSYSITPQAYGYTF	TGTGCCAGCAGTTACTCGATTACTCCACAGGCCTATGGCTACACCTTC
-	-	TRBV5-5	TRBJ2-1	CASAFEGVGNEQFF	TGTGCCAGCGCCTTTGAGGGAGTGGGAAATGAGCAGTTCTTC
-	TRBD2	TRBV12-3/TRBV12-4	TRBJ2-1	CASTGLAGNEQFF	TGTGCCAGTACGGGACTAGCGGGCAATGAGCAGTTCTTC
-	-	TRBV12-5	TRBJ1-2	CASGLDRGRERYGYTF	TGTGCTAGTGGTTTGGATAGGGGCAGGGAACGATATGGCTACACCTTC
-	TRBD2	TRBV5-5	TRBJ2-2	CASRRELAGNTGELFF	TGTGCCAGCAGACGTGAGTTAGCGGGGAACACCGGGGAGCTGTTTTTT
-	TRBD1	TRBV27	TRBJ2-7	CASSLRSGGYEQYF	TGTGCCAGCAGTTTACGTTCAGGGGGCTACGAGCAGTACTTC
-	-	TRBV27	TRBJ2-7	CASSLSIGVRTYEQYF	TGTGCCAGCAGTTTATCGATCGGGGTAAGGACCTACGAGCAGTACTTC
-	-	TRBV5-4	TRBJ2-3	CASSLGLDADTQYF	TGTGCCAGCAGCTTGGGGCTAGATGCAGATACGCAGTATTTT
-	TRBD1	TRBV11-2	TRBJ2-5	CASSIQGGLETQYF	TGTGCCAGCAGTATACAGGGGGGCCTAGAGACCCAGTACTTC
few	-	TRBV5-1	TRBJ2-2	CASSSTGLGGELFF	TGCGCCAGCAGCTCCACAGGGTTGGGCGGGGAGCTGTTTTTT
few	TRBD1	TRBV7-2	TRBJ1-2	CASSLPRQGLDGYTF	TGTGCCAGCAGCTTACCTCGACAGGGGCTCGATGGCTACACCTTC
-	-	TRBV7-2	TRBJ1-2	CASSSMTETYGYTF	TGTGCCAGCAGCTCAATGACAGAAACATATGGCTACACCTTC
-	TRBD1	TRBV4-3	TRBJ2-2	CASSQEPPGTGFTGELFF	TGCGCCAGCAGCCAAGAGCCACCCGGGACAGGGTTCACCGGGGAGCTGTTTTTT
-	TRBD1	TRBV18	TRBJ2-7	CASSFSGTGGSEQYF	TGTGCCAGCTCTTTTTCCGGGACAGGGGGTTCCGAGCAGTACTTC
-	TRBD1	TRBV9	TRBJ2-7	CASSVEGQGREQYF	TGTGCCAGCAGCGTAGAGGGACAGGGCCGCGAGCAGTACTTC
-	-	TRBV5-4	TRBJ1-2	CASSLPQGNNYGYTF	TGTGCCAGCAGCTTGCCGCAGGGGAATAACTATGGCTACACCTTC
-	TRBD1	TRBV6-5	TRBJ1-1	CASIRTGANTEAFF	TGTGCCAGCATTAGGACAGGGGCTAACACTGAAGCTTTCTTT
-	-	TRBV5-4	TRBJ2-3	CASSPSRESDTQYF	TGTGCCAGCAGCCCTAGCCGGGAATCGGATACGCAGTATTTT
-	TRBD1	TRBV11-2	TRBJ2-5	CASSPQTGSETQYF	TGTGCCAGCAGCCCCCAGACAGGGTCCGAGACCCAGTACTTC